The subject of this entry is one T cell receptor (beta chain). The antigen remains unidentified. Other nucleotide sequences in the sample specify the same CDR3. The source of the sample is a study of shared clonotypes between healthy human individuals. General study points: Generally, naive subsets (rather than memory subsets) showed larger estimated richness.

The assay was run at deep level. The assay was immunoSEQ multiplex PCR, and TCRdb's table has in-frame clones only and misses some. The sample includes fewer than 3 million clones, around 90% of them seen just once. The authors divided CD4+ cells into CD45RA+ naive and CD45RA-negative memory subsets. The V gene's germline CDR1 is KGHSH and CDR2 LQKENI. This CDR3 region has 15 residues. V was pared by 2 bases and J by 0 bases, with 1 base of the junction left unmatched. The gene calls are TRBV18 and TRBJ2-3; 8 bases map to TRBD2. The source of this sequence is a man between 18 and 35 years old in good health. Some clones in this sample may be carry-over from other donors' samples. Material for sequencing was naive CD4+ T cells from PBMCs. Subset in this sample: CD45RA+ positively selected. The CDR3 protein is CASSPLAGSTDTQYF. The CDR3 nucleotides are TGTGCCAGCTCACCATTAGCGGGAAGCACAGATACGCAGTATTTT.